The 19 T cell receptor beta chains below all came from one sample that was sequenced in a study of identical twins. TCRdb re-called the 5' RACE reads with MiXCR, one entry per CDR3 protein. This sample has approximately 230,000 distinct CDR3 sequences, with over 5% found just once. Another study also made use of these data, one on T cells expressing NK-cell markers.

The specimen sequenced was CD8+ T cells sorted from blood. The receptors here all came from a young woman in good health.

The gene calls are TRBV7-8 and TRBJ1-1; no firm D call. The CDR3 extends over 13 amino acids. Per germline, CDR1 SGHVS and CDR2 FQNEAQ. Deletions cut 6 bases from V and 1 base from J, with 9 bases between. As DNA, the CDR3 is TGTGCCAGCAGTTGGGGTTCGAACACTGAAGCTTTCTTT. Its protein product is CASSWGSNTEAFF.

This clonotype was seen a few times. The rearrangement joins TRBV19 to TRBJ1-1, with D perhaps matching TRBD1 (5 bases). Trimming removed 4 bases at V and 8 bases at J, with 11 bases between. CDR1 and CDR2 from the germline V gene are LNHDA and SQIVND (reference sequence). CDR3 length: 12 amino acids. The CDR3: CASSTTGGEAFF. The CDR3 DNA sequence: TGTGCCAGTAGTACTACTGGGGGGGAAGCTTTCTTT.

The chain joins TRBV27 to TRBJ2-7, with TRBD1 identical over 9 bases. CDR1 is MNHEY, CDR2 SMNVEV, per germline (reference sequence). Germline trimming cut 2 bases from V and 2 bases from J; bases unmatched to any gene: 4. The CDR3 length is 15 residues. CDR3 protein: CASSLGTGHPYEQYF. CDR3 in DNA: TGTGCCAGCAGTTTAGGGACAGGGCACCCCTACGAGCAGTACTTC.

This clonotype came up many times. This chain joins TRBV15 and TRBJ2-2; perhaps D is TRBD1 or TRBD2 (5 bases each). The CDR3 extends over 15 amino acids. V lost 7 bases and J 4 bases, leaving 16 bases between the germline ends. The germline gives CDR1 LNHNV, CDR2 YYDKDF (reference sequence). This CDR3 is CATTGLESGTGELFF. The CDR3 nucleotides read TGTGCCACCACGGGGCTGGAATCGGGCACCGGGGAGCTGTTTTTT. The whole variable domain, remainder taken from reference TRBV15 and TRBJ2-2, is DAMVIQNPRYQVTQFGKPVTLSCSQTLNHNVMYWYQQKSSQAPKLLFHYYDKDFNNEADTPDNFQSRRPNTSFCFLDIRSPGLGDTAMYLCATTGLESGTGELFFGEGSRLTVL.

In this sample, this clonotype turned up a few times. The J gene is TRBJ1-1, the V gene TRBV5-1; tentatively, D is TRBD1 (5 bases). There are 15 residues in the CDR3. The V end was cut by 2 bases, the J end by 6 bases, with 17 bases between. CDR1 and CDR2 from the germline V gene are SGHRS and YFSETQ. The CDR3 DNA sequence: TGCGCCAGCAGCTTTGCCCCTGGGGGTTTCCCTGAAGCTTTCTTT. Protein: CASSFAPGGFPEAFF.

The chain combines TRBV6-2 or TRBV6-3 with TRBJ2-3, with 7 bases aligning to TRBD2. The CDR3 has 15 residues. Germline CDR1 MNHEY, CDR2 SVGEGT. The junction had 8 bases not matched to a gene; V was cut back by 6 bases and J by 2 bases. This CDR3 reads CASSDAGAPTDTQYF. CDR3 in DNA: TGTGCCAGCAGCGACGCGGGAGCCCCCACAGATACGCAGTATTTT.

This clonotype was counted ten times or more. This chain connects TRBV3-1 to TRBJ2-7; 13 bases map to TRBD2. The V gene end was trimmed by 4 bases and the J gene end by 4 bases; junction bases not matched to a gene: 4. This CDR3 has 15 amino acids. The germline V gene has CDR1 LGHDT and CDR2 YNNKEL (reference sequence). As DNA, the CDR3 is TGTGCCAGCAGCCCAGGACTAGCGGGAGTTTACGAGCAGTACTTC. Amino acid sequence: CASSPGLAGVYEQYF.

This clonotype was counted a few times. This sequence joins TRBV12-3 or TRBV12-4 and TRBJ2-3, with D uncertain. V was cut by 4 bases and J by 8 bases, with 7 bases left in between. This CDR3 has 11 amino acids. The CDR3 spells CASSWSVTQYF. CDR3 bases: TGTGCCAGCAGTTGGTCGGTTACGCAGTATTTT.

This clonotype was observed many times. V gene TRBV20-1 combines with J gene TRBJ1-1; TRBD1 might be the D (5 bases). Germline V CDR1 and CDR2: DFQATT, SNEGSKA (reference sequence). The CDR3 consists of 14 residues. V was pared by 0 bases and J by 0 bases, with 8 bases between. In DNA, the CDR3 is TGCAGTGCTAGAGAGCCAGGGATGAACACTGAAGCTTTCTTT. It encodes CSAREPGMNTEAFF.

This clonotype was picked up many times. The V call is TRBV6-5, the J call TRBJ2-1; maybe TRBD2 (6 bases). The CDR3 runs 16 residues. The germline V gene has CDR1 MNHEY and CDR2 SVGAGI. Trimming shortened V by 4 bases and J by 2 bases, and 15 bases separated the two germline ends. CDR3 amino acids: CASSSSSGQTYNEQFF. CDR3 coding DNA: TGTGCCAGCAGTTCCTCCAGCGGGCAGACCTACAATGAGCAGTTCTTC.

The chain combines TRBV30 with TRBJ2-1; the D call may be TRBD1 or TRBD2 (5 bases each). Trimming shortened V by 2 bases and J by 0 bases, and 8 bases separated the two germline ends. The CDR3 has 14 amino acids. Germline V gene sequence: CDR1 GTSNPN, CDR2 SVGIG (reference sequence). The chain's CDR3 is CAWSWGSSYNEQFF. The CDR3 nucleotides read TGTGCCTGGAGTTGGGGGAGCTCCTACAATGAGCAGTTCTTC. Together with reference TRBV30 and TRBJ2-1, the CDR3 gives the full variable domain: SQTIHQWPATLVQPVGSPLSLECTVEGTSNPNLYWYRQAAGRGLQLLFYSVGIGQISSEVPQNLSASRPQDRQFILSSKKLLLSDSGFYLCAWSWGSSYNEQFFGPGTRLTVL.

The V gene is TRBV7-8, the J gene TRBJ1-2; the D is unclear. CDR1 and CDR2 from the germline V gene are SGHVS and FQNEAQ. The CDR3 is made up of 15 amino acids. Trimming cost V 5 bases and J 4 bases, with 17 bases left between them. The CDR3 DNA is TGTGCCAGCAGCCCATCTGCCAATTCCGGCTATGGCTACACCTTC. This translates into CASSPSANSGYGYTF.

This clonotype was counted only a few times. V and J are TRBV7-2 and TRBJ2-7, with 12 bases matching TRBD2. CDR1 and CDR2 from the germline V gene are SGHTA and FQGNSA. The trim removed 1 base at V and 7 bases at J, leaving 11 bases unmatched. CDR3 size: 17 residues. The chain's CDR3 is CASSLGLAGGPPGEQYF. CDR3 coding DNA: TGTGCCAGCAGCTTAGGGCTAGCGGGGGGGCCCCCCGGGGAGCAGTACTTC.

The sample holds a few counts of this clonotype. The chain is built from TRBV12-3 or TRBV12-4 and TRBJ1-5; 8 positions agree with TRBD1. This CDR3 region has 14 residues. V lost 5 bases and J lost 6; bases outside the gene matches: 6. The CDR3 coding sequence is TGTGCCAGCAGTACTACAGGGGGGAGTCAGCCCCAGCATTTT. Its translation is CASSTTGGSQPQHF.

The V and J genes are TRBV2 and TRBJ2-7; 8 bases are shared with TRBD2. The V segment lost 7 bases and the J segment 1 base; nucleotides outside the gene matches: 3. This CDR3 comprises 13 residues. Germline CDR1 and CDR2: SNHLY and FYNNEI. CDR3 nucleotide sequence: TGTGCCAGCATTAGCGGGGCTTCCTACGAGCAGTACTTC. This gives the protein CASISGASYEQYF.

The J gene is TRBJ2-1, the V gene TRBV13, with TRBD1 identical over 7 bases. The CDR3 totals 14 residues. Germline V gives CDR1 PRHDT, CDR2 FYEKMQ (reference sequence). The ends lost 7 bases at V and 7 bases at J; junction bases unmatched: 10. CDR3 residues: CASTGGTGANEQFF. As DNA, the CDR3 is TGTGCCAGCACTGGGGGAACAGGGGCAAATGAGCAGTTCTTC. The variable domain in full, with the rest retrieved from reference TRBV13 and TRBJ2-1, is AAGVIQSPRHLIKEKRETATLKCYPIPRHDTVYWYQQGPGQDPQFLISFYEKMQSDKGSIPDRFSAQQFSDYHSELNMSSLELGDSALYFCASTGGTGANEQFFGPGTRLTVL.

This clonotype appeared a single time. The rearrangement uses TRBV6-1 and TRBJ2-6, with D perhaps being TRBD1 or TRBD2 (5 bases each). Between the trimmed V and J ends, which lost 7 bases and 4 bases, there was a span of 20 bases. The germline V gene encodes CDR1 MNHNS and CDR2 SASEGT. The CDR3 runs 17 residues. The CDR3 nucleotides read TGTGCCAGCAATATTCTAGCCTCGAGGGGAGGGGCCAACGTCCTGACTTTC. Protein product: CASNILASRGGANVLTF.

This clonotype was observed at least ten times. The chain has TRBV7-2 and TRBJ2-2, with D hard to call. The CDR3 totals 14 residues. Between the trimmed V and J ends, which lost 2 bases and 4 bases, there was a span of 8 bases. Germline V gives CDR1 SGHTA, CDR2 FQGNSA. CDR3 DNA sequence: TGTGCCAGCAGCTTAATCGGGTTCACCGGGGAGCTGTTTTTT. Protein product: CASSLIGFTGELFF. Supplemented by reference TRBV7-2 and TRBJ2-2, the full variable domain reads GAGVSQSPSNKVTEKGKDVELRCDPISGHTALYWYRQSLGQGLEFLIYFQGNSAPDKSGLPSDRFSAERTGGSVSTLTIQRTQQEDSAVYLCASSLIGFTGELFFGEGSRLTVL.

The CDR3 sequence is CASSIGPGLNEAFF. Here the CDR3 DNA reads TGTGCCAGTAGTATAGGACCGGGGCTTAATGAAGCTTTCTTT. The chain employs TRBV19 and TRBJ1-1; D is possibly TRBD1 (5 bases). Germline CDR1 LNHDA, CDR2 SQIVND (reference sequence). CDR3 size: 14 residues. Trimming left V 1 base short and J 7 bases short, with 13 bases between.